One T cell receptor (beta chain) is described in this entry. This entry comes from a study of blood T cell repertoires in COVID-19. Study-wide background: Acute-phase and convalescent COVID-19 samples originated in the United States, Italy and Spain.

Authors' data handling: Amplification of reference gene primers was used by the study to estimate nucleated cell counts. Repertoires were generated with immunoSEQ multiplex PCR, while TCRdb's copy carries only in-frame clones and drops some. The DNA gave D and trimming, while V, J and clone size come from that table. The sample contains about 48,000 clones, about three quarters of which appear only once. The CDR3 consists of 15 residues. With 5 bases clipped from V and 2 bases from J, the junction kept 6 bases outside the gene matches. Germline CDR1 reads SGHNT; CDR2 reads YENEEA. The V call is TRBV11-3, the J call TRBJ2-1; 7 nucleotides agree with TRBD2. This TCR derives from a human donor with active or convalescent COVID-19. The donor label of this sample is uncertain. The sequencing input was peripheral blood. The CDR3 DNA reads TGTGCCAGCAGCCTTATAGCGGGTGCCTACAATGAGCAGTTCTTC. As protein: CASSLIAGAYNEQFF.